The next 2 T cell receptor beta chains were all read from a single sample in a study of glioma-infiltrating T cells. TCR alpha and beta CDR3 regions were amplified from RNA using iRepertoire nested multiplex PCR. TCRdb analysed the multiplex PCR reads with MiXCR anew, one entry per CDR3 protein. Of approximately 11,000 distinct CDR3 sequences in the sample, roughly 29% are singletons; the top ten hold 40% to 55%. The sequencing input was glioma tissue, nonneoplastic brain tissue, or PBMCs (not recorded which). The source of these receptors is a human donor with low-grade glioma or glioblastoma, undergoing nonglioma brain surgery, or in good health (not recorded which).

This clonotype was seen at least ten times. The gene calls are TRBV10-3 and TRBJ2-2; D unclear. There are 11 residues in the CDR3. The germline V gene has CDR1 ENHRY and CDR2 SYGVKD. V gave up 0 bases and J gave up 10 bases, with 3 bases separating them. CDR3 loop: CAISESTELFF. The CDR3 nucleotides are TGTGCCATCAGTGAGTCTACGGAGCTGTTTTTT.

For this clonotype: At one end, the junction sequence differs from germline, possibly due to a read error. V usage is TRBV6-1 and J usage is TRBJ2-1; 8 bases match TRBD2. The length of the CDR3 is 15 residues. Germline V gene sequence: CDR1 MNHNS, CDR2 SASEGT. The CDR3 spells CSSSYTGGIVDEQFF. The CDR3 DNA follows: TGTTCCAGCAGTTATACGGGAGGGATAGTGGATGAGCAGTTCTTC.